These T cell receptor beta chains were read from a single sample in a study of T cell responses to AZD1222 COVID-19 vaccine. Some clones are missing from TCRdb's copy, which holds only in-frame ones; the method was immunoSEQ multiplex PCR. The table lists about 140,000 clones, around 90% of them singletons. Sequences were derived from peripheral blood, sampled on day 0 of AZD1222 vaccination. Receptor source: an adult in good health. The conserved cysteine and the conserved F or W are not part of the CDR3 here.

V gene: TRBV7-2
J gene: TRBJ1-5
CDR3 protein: ASNPTGGGNQPQH

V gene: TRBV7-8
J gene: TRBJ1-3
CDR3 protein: ASSSYSGNTIY

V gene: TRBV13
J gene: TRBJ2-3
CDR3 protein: ASSRPATSASTDTQY

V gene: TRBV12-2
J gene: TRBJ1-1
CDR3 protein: ASRSPSRGNTEAF

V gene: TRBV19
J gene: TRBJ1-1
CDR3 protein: ASRRSGGVGEAF

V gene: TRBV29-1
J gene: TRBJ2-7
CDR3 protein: SVGGDEQY

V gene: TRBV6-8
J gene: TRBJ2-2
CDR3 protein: ASSSFRDATGELF

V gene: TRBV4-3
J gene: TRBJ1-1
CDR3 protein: ASSNELRSNTEAF

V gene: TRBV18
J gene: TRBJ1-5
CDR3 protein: ASSRGQPGSGNQPQH

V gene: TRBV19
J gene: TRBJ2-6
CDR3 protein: ASRFLGTGANVLT

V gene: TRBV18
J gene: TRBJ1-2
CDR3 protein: ASSPSPDRNYGYT

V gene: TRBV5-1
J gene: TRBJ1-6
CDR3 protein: ASIMTADNSPLH

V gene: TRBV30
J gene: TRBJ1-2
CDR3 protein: AWSQDFSRGHGYT

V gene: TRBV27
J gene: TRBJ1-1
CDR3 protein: ASSSAHLRGAF

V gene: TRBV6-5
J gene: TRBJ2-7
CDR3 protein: ASSYYYEQY

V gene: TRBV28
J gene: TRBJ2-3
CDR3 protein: ASSLSGQGAGDTQY